Listed below are T cell receptor beta chains from one sample, sequenced in a study of blood T cell repertoires in COVID-19. Assay used: immunoSEQ multiplex PCR; TCRdb lists only in-frame clones, some missing. Here the sample spans over 250,000 clones, 90% being singletons. Sequenced sample: peripheral blood. All receptors derive from a woman in her 50s with COVID-19, enrolled during active disease. The CDR3 runs from the conserved cysteine through the conserved F or W. A D gene is named only where the DNA matches it firmly. Not all rows give a size; the values are once, few, many and, for expanded clones, a class.

V	size	J	D	DNA	CDR3
TRBV10-3	once	TRBJ1-1	TRBD1	TGTGCCATCAGTGAGAGTAGGGGACAGGGCACTGAAGCTTTCTTT	CAISESRGQGTEAFF
TRBV7-3	few	TRBJ2-2	.	TGTGCCAGCAGCTTAACGATTGGCCCTGCTGAGGAGCTGTTTTTT	CASSLTIGPAEELFF
TRBV6-6	.	TRBJ2-3	.	TGTGCCAGCATCTCCGGGGGAGTGGGCACAGATACGCAGTATTTT	CASISGGVGTDTQYF
TRBV29-1	.	TRBJ2-4	TRBD1	TGCAGCGTTGTGGACAGGGCGAACATTCAGTACTTC	CSVVDRANIQYF
TRBV7-2	.	TRBJ1-2	.	TGTGCCAGCAGCCCAGACAGGAACTATGGCTACACCTTC	CASSPDRNYGYTF
TRBV5-4	.	TRBJ2-7	.	TGTGCCAGCAGCCTCGGCGGCTACGAGCAGTACTTC	CASSLGGYEQYF
TRBV11-3	once	TRBJ2-3	.	TGTGCCAGCAGCTTTACAGGGGATACGCAGTATTTT	CASSFTGDTQYF
TRBV9	once	TRBJ1-1	TRBD1	TGTGCCAGCAGCGGAGACCCACAGGGGGGCACTGAAGCTTTCTTT	CASSGDPQGGTEAFF
TRBV4-1	.	TRBJ1-2	TRBD1	TGCGCCAGCAGCCAACCACGACAGGGGTTAGTCTATGGCTACACCTTC	CASSQPRQGLVYGYTF
TRBV12-5	.	TRBJ2-5	.	TGTGCTAGTGGTTCGGGGGTAGAAGAGACCCAGTACTTC	CASGSGVEETQYF
TRBV7-9	.	TRBJ1-1	.	TGTGCCCAACCAGGGGTAGGCACTGAAGCTTTCTTT	CAQPGVGTEAFF
TRBV18	.	TRBJ2-7	.	TGTGCCAGCTCACCTTCGGCTGAGGGCTACGAGCAGTACTTC	CASSPSAEGYEQYF
TRBV30	.	TRBJ2-7	TRBD2	TGTGCCTGGACTAGCGGGAAATCCTACGAGCAGTACTTC	CAWTSGKSYEQYF
TRBV18	.	TRBJ1-5	TRBD1	TGTGCCAGCTCACCGGGACAGGTTAGCAATCAGCCCCAGCATTTT	CASSPGQVSNQPQHF
TRBV13	.	TRBJ2-6	TRBD1	TGTGCCAGCAGCTTAGAACAGGGGACCGGGGCCAACGTCCTGACTTTC	CASSLEQGTGANVLTF
TRBV27	.	TRBJ1-2	TRBD1	TGTGCCAGCAGTTTCCTGGACAGGCCTAACTATGGCTACACCTTC	CASSFLDRPNYGYTF
TRBV5-1	once	TRBJ1-5	.	TGCGCCAGCAGCAGGGAGGGAGTTAGCAATCAGCCCCAGCATTTT	CASSREGVSNQPQHF